A single sample gave rise to the 10 T cell receptor beta chains below, sequenced in a study of Ad26.COV2.S vaccination and SARS-CoV-2 variants (dated by TCRdb to the early 2020s). The sample's time point label is to be understood as: individuals recovered from natural SARS-CoV-2 infection. The library was produced with the immunoSEQ multiplex PCR assay. TCRdb re-hosts the immuneACCESS table, in-frame sequences only. Its copies lack some clones; in the studies checked, an unresolved V gene accounts for under half of them, and the cause for the rest is not known. For this sample the table gives approximately 400,000 clones, of which roughly 94% were detected only once. The ten largest clonotypes hold around 4% of the sample. Specimen: peripheral blood, collected after recovery from COVID-19. The receptors originated from a human donor who had recovered from COVID-19.

The chain uses TRBV5-4 and TRBJ1-2; 10 bases are shared with TRBD1. CDR3 length equals 13 residues. Germline V gives CDR1 SGHNT, CDR2 YYREEE (reference sequence). After removal of 4 bases from V and 8 bases from J, the junction contained 5 bases not matched to a gene. This chain's CDR3 is CASSQGQGHGYTF. In nucleotides, the CDR3 is TGTGCCAGCAGCCAGGGACAGGGGCACGGCTACACCTTC.

V usage is TRBV2 and J usage is TRBJ2-6; TRBD1 agrees at 9 bases. With 3 bases clipped from V and 2 bases from J, the junction kept 11 bases outside the gene matches. Germline assignment: CDR1 SNHLY and CDR2 FYNNEI. The CDR3 length is 19 residues. In nucleotides, the CDR3 is TGTGCCAGCAGTGAGACGGGACAGGGAATCATAACTGGGGCCAACGTCCTGACTTTC. Residues: CASSETGQGIITGANVLTF.

The chain combines TRBV10-2 with TRBJ2-5, with TRBD2 as a possible D gene (6 bases). Trimming stripped 3 bases from V and 5 bases from J, with 16 bases between. Germline V lookup: CDR1 WSHSY, CDR2 SAAADI. The CDR3 is made up of 15 amino acids. The CDR3 nucleotides are TGCGCCAGCAGTGAAAGGCGGGGTAGCTGGGAGACCCAGTACTTC. Amino acid sequence: CASSERRGSWETQYF.

The V and J genes are TRBV12-3 or TRBV12-4 and TRBJ2-7; D is perhaps TRBD2 (6 bases). The CDR3 spans 13 residues. Trimming took 3 bases from V and 5 from J, leaving 11 bases between them. As DNA, the CDR3 is TGTGCCAGCAGTTTTGATGGGGAGGACGAGCAGTACTTC. Translated, it gives CASSFDGEDEQYF.

The chain employs TRBV7-9 and TRBJ2-1; tentative D call: TRBD1 (6 bases). This CDR3 comprises 14 residues. V was clipped by 1 base and J by 4 bases, with 8 bases between them. Germline assignment: CDR1 SEHNR and CDR2 FQNEAQ (reference sequence). The chain's CDR3 is CASSLGGGYNEQFF. As DNA, the CDR3 is TGTGCCAGCAGCTTAGGAGGGGGTTACAATGAGCAGTTCTTC.

The rearrangement links TRBV3-1 (or the pseudogene TRBV3-2) to TRBJ1-2, with unresolved D. The CDR3 is 13 residues long. Deletions cut 1 base from V and 8 bases from J, with 11 bases between. Germline CDR1 is LGHDT and CDR2 is YNNKEL (reference sequence). CDR3 amino acids: CASSQGPSGGYTF. CDR3 nucleotide sequence: TGTGCCAGCAGCCAAGGTCCGTCCGGGGGCTACACCTTC.

The chain links TRBV4-3 to TRBJ2-3, with 7 bases fitting TRBD2. This CDR3 region has 16 residues. Looked up from germline, CDR1 is LGHNA and CDR2 is YSLEER. After removal of 0 bases from V and 6 bases from J, the junction contained 9 bases not matched to a gene. The CDR3 region is CASSQDSGGIGDTQYF. CDR3 in DNA: TGCGCCAGCAGCCAAGATTCGGGAGGAATTGGGGATACGCAGTATTTT.

A single count supports this clone. This chain joins TRBV7-2 and TRBJ1-3; 7 nucleotides align to TRBD1. Trimming removed 7 bases from V and 2 bases from J; junction bases left unmatched: 5. Germline values: CDR1 SGHTA, CDR2 FQGNSA. The CDR3 spans 14 residues. The CDR3 loop is CASNPTGTGNTIYF. The CDR3 bases are TGTGCCAGCAACCCGACAGGGACTGGAAACACCATATATTTT.

This clone was seen only once. The chain uses TRBV5-1 and TRBJ2-1; 10 positions agree with TRBD2. V lost 0 bases to trimming and J lost 6 bases; unmatched junction nucleotides: 3. CDR3 size: 15 residues. Germline CDR1 is SGHRS and CDR2 is YFSETQ. CDR3 region: CASSLERGGLNEQFF. CDR3 coding DNA: TGCGCCAGCAGCTTGGAGCGGGGGGGCCTCAATGAGCAGTTCTTC.

The J gene is TRBJ1-6, the V gene TRBV4-3; 9 bases match TRBD1. Per germline, CDR1 LGHNA and CDR2 YSLEER. Trimming cost V 4 bases and J 11 bases; bases outside gene matches: 6. This CDR3 region has 14 residues. Here the CDR3 reads CASSLRDREAPLHF. The CDR3 region has the DNA TGCGCCAGCAGCCTTCGGGACAGGGAGGCACCCCTCCACTTT.